The T cell receptor beta chain described here comes from a study of cytomegalovirus exposure and HLA in healthy donors. Regarding the study as a whole: Cytomegalovirus status was reportedly diagnosed by the classifier with high sensitivity and specificity. The CMV antigen specificity of three CMV-associated chains was confirmed through in vitro analysis.

Clones were read by immunoSEQ multiplex PCR, and TCRdb kept only the in-frame ones, dropping some. Among 200,000 or so clones, over 65% were seen once, and the ten largest hold 5.5% to 7%. This clone was seen once. Its antigen is unidentified. This CDR3 has 14 amino acids. Trimming removed 0 bases from V and 4 bases from J, with 11 bases in between. Germline V gene lookup returns CDR1 SGHRS and CDR2 YFSETQ. The donors were in the roughly 120-subject validation cohort; that cohort was separate from the roughly 620-subject first cohort. This receptor was taken from a woman under 30 in good health and CMV-seronegative. The chain uses TRBV5-1 and TRBJ2-7, with a tentative D call TRBD1 (6 bases). Sequencing input: PBMCs. The CDR3 reads CASSLAGHLYEQYF. The DNA for the CDR3 is TGCGCCAGCAGCTTGGCGGGACACCTGTACGAGCAGTACTTC.